This record covers a single T cell receptor beta chain. Its cognate antigen has yet to be identified. No qualities accompany the bases; no much larger clone lies one base away. TCR beta CDR3 regions were amplified from RNA transcripts. The first round of RT-PCR for the TCR CDR3 was performed with the HTBI primer set and the Qiagen OneStep RT-PCR kit. A second multiplex PCR round built the libraries, followed by size selection and purification. The libraries were sequenced on an Illumina HiSeq2000 using paired-end 100 bp reads. The original pipeline was this. Raw data were processed with SOAPnuke, discarding reads with adapters, uncalled bases, mean Phred below 15, or no exact constant-primer or identifier match. COPE v1.2.5 was used to merge high-quality paired reads, and clonotypes were defined as unique nucleotide sequences. Clonotypes were aligned to IMGT TRBV, TRBD and TRBJ reference segments using MiTCR v1.1. Analysis was restricted to V-J combinations with a frequency above 0.0001, which covered roughly 99% of repertoires. A TCS score was defined as the ratio between F50 (clonal expansion) and ExV (chaos), using BLOSUM62-based TCRdist between CDR3 peptides within each V-J. Welch's t-statistics and random forest reduced fewer than 550 V-J features to around 14, which were used in a naive Bayes classifier (R e1071). In-frame beta chains were kept once TCRdb had trimmed the public reads at Q25 with fastp and called clones with MiXCR. A single entry per CDR3 protein holds the most common genes and DNA from its merged rows. Here the V and J calls rest on TCRdb's processing, not on the authors' analysis. For this sample the table gives around 600,000 distinct CDR3 sequences, of which about 14% were detected only once. The ten biggest clones cover around an eighth of the sample.

Based on the germline V gene (reference sequence), the CDR1 and CDR2 sequences are SGHNT and YYREEE. CDR3 length: 13 amino acids, cysteine to phenylalanine. The sequence is cut down to CDR3 DNA, 39 bases in frame from base 1. At the junction V is shortened by 2 bases and J by 7 bases; bases outside the gene matches: 5. The sample comes from a study of T cells in Graves' hyperthyroidism and ophthalmopathy (dated 2019 in TCRdb). Regarding the study in general: Peripheral blood was collected at initial diagnosis, before any treatment. TCR V-J signatures able to tell the groups apart were searched for in a discovery cohort of approximately 95 patients, of whom under 45 had Graves' ophthalmopathy and about 55 had stable Graves' hyperthyroidism. Prospective prediction of ophthalmopathy was tested in an independent validation cohort of about 19 hyperthyroidism patients and 15 to 17 patients who later progressed to ophthalmopathy. The 85 to 100 discovery patients were randomly split 7:3 into training and test sets. In addition, the study compared T-cell repertoires in thyroid tissue and in blood from a handful of Graves' hyperthyroidism patients. After sampling, hyperthyroidism patients received methimazole starting at 30 mg daily, and ophthalmopathy patients received high-dose intravenous methylprednisolone. The paper reports TCR Vbeta CDR3 sequencing of some 140 peripheral blood samples: around 45 ophthalmopathy, roughly 80 hyperthyroidism and some 17 progressor patients.

Moderately to severely active disease, a Clinical Activity Score of at least 3, a NOSPECS grade of at least 4, and a duration under 3 months were present in ophthalmopathy patients. The study excluded patients with uncontrolled infections, other autoimmune diseases, pregnancy or lactation. Clinical symptoms, serum thyroxine and TRAb, thyroid ultrasound, and orbital computed tomography formed the basis for the diagnoses. PBMCs were isolated from about 9 ml of fresh peripheral blood by Ficoll-Paque density gradient centrifugation. Total RNA was extracted with Trizol reagent, and quality was checked on an Agilent 2100 Bioanalyzer. Here is what the overall study found, with its caveats: A 13 V-J signature model separated ophthalmopathy from stable hyperthyroidism, with just over 85% sensitivity and about 81% specificity in cross-validation and 80%/75% in testing. Blood samples also contained most of the expanded thyroid clonotypes (frequency above 0.001), which suggests that blood repertoires may reflect thyroid immune responses. Sample size was not statistically predetermined, and investigators were not blinded to group allocation. In validation, the model predicted progression to ophthalmopathy with 55% to 71% sensitivity and around 72% specificity, a median of around 6.6 months before onset.

The sequence links TRBV5-4 to TRBJ1-1, and 7 junctional nucleotides match TRBD1. What was sequenced was blood. This receptor was obtained from a woman between 45 and 65 years old with Graves' ophthalmopathy. The CDR3 protein is CASSLQGYSEAFF. The nucleotide sequence is TGTGCCAGCAGCTTACAGGGGTATAGTGAAGCTTTCTTT.